The table lists the clone carrying this TCR beta chain with a few counts. It was healthy bone marrow donors who served as donors. This PCR relied on a set of 60 Vbeta primers and 13 Jbeta primers. Profiling relied on immunoSEQ multiplex PCR, and the TCRdb table lists in-frame clones only, not all of them. The sample carries about 140,000 clones, 80% recorded once. The germline V gene encodes CDR1 MGHRA and CDR2 YSYEKL. Trimming at V came to 1 base and at J to 6 bases, leaving 3 bases not matched to a gene. The CDR3 spans 15 residues. The data originate from a study of cytomegalovirus exposure and HLA in healthy donors.

This receptor was obtained from a man aged 25-40 years in good health and CMV-seronegative. The sequencing sample was made of PBMCs. V gene TRBV4-1 combines with J gene TRBJ1-5; 10 nucleotides agree with TRBD1. In nucleotides, the CDR3 is TGCGCCAGCAGCCAAGTCGGACAGGGGGGTCAGCCCCAGCATTTT. This translates into CASSQVGQGGQPQHF.